This T cell receptor beta chain derives from a study of blood T cells in healthy people across ages. Germline-derived CDR1 and CDR2 are KGHDR and SFDVKD. This CDR3 spans 12 amino acids. V was pared by 5 bases and J by 2 bases, with 5 bases between. The use of a sample-barcoded 5' primer and a J-beta primer mix characterized a second PCR of roughly 7 to 11 cycles. TCRdb reprocessed the 5' RACE reads with MiXCR, giving one entry per CDR3 protein. Here the sample spans about 1.5 million distinct CDR3 sequences, roughly 43% being singletons. Sequencing was done on a sample of blood. The TCR sequence derives from a woman under 30 in good health. The chain recombines TRBV24-1 with TRBJ1-2; D unresolved. The CDR3 loop reads CATSGSNYGYTF. The DNA of the CDR3 is TGTGCCACCAGTGGATCCAACTATGGCTACACCTTC.